The clone carrying this TCR delta chain was seen a handful of times. Its antigen is unidentified. Sequences come from RNA converted to cDNA by reverse transcription. Multiplex PCR used pooled V-gene forward primers and a constant-region reverse primer to amplify CDR3s. TCRdb reprocessed the multiplex PCR reads using CATT. The table shows more than 45,000 delta-chain clones, with approximately 15% occurring only once. The sorted cells were CD3+ Vdelta1+ Vdelta2- thymocytes from alphabeta-depleted thymus. Vdelta1+ thymocyte sorts reached between about 97% and 99.6% purity. This sample was taken from a study of Vδ1+ human thymocytes. Regarding the study as a whole: Thymic TRG and TRD repertoires appeared highly polyclonal. Thymic delta-chain repertoires held around 20% Vdelta2 sequences and few Vdelta3, despite high sort purity. The authors advised highly purified populations and single-cell validation.

The CDR3 consists of 24 residues. Trimming cost V 4 bases and J 0 bases; bases outside gene matches: 31. Germline CDR1 TSWWSYY, CDR2 QGS. This clonotype originated in a girl less than two years old who had congenital heart surgery. The sequencing input was Vdelta1+ gamma-delta thymocytes from the thymus. The subset here: FACS-sorted CD3+ TCRalphabeta- TCRVdelta1+ TCRVdelta2- thymocytes. The V and J genes are TRDV1 and TRDJ1; the match to TRDD3 covers 8 bases. The CDR3: CALGAPAFPLRGYSGTPYTDKLIF. CDR3 sequence (DNA): TGTGCTCTTGGGGCCCCCGCCTTCCCACTAAGGGGATACTCGGGTACGCCGTACACCGATAAACTCATCTTT.